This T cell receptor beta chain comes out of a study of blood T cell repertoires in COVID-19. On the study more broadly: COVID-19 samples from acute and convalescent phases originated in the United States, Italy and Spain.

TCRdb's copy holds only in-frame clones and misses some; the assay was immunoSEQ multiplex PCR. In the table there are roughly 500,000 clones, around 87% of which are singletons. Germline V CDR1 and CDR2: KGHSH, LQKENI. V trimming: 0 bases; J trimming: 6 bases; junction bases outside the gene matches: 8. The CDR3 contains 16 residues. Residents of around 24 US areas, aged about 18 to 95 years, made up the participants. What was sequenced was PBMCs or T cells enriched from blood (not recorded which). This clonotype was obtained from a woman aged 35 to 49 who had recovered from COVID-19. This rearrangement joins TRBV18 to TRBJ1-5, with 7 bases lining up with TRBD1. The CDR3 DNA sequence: TGTGCCAGCTCACCACCGGGACTTGGACAGGCTCAGCCCCAGCATTTT. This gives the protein CASSPPGLGQAQPQHF.